Sequencing of this T cell receptor beta chain was carried out in a study of blood T cell repertoires in COVID-19. Study summary: Samples representing acute and convalescent COVID-19 were sourced from the United States, Italy and Spain. In each case, the material was cDNA or gDNA derived from T cells, B-cell-depleted T cells, or PBMCs.

The germline gives CDR1 SGDLS, CDR2 YYNGEE. J was trimmed by 6 bases and V by 10 bases; bases with no gene match: 5. The CDR3 has 12 residues. Per the original methods: Reference gene primer amplification in the assay estimated nucleated cell counts. Only in-frame clones appear in the TCRdb table, and some are missing; sequencing was by immunoSEQ multiplex PCR. The D gene and trimming were derived from the DNA, and the V and J assignments and clone size from that table. Of around 260,000 clones in the sample, 86% were seen once. This clone was picked up one time. The rearrangement links TRBV9 to TRBJ2-1; TRBD2 matches 9 bases. The clonotype was recovered from a young man with active or convalescent COVID-19. Sequenced sample: peripheral blood. The chain's CDR3 is CARGRGGNEQFF. In nucleotides, the CDR3 is TGTGCCCGCGGGCGGGGGGGCAATGAGCAGTTCTTC.